The entry below describes one T cell receptor beta chain. Its antigen is currently unknown. The sample comes from a study of cytomegalovirus exposure and HLA in healthy donors. Overall study results and limits: A later analysis linked a missense DCLRE1C variant to TCR beta V- and J-gene trimming. Later analysis identified several of the most significant clusters that appeared linked to common viral pathogens.

PCR used 60 Vbeta primers and 13 Jbeta primers. Method: immunoSEQ multiplex PCR; TCRdb's copy keeps in-frame clones and lacks some. In the table there are some 190,000 clones, approximately 80% of which are singletons. V lost 3 bases to trimming and J lost 2 bases, with 9 bases between them. Germline V CDR1 and CDR2: SGHRS, YFSETQ. This CDR3 has 15 residues. The rearrangement links TRBV5-1 to TRBJ2-6; D may be TRBD1 (6 bases). The receptor was isolated from a male donor in good health and CMV-seronegative. The specimen was PBMCs. The CDR3 DNA reads TGCGCCAGCAGCTCAGGGGCGCCTGGGGCCAACGTCCTGACTTTC. Its protein is CASSSGAPGANVLTF.